The 9 T cell receptor beta chains in this list originate from one sample, sequenced in a study of cytomegalovirus exposure and HLA in healthy donors. The PCR was carried out with 60 Vbeta primers and 13 Jbeta primers. The protocol was immunoSEQ multiplex PCR, while the TCRdb copy is restricted to in-frame clones and leaves out a portion. The table records 95,000 or so clones, 81% of them present only once. The sequenced sample consisted of PBMCs. The receptors here all came from an older woman in good health and CMV-seropositive.

The chain employs TRBV11-3 and TRBJ2-7; D perhaps matches TRBD2 (6 bases). V shed 1 base and J shed 0 bases, with 10 bases lying between them. The CDR3 is 15 amino acids. CDR1 is SGHNT and CDR2 is YENEEA in the germline V gene. The CDR3 region is CASSLGGDSSYEQYF. The CDR3 DNA reads TGTGCCAGCAGCTTAGGTGGGGACTCCTCCTACGAGCAGTACTTC.

The chain employs TRBV7-6 and TRBJ2-5; TRBD2 aligns across 10 bases. Germline lookup yields CDR1 SGHVS and CDR2 FNYEAQ. This CDR3 has 15 amino acids. Germline trimming cut 4 bases from V and 5 bases from J; bases unmatched to any gene: 7. The CDR3 DNA reads as TGTGCCAGCAGCTCGTGGACTAGCGGAGCGGAGACCCAGTACTTC. Translated: CASSSWTSGAETQYF.

The chain links TRBV6-5 to TRBJ1-5; weak D call: TRBD1 (5 bases). The CDR3 has 15 residues. Germline assignment: CDR1 MNHEY and CDR2 SVGAGI. The V gene lost 6 bases and the J gene lost 4 bases, with 16 bases spanning the gap. The CDR3 coding sequence is TGTGCCAGCAGCCCGGGGGGGAAGGGGAATCAGCCCCAGCATTTT. Translated, it gives CASSPGGKGNQPQHF.

The chain links TRBV7-3 to TRBJ2-7, with D uncertain. This CDR3 has 12 amino acids. CDR1 and CDR2 from the germline V gene are SGHTA and FQGTGA. With 2 bases removed from V and 3 bases from J, the gap between germline ends came to 5 bases. The CDR3 reads CASSLPGYEQYF. The DNA of the CDR3 is TGTGCCAGCAGCTTACCGGGCTACGAGCAGTACTTC. The full variable domain, in which reference TRBV7-3 and TRBJ2-7 provide the parts outside the CDR3, is GAGVSQTPSNKVTEKGKYVELRCDPISGHTALYWYRQSLGQGPEFLIYFQGTGAADDSGLPNDRFFAVRPEGSVSTLKIQRTERGDSAVYLCASSLPGYEQYFGPGTRLTVT.

This clone was seen more than once but under ten times. The chain couples TRBV29-1 to TRBJ1-2, with a tentative D call TRBD1 (5 bases). This CDR3 has 19 amino acids. CDR1 SQVTM and CDR2 ANQGSEA come from the germline V gene. Trimming stripped 0 bases from V and 14 bases from J, with 37 bases between. The CDR3 DNA reads as TGCAGCGTTGAAGATCCCCTCCAGGGCACGGCGGTTGGGCTATCAGGTATAACCTTC. Encoded protein: CSVEDPLQGTAVGLSGITF.

V is TRBV19 and J is TRBJ2-2, with D maybe TRBD1 (6 bases). In germline, CDR1 is LNHDA, CDR2 SQIVND (reference sequence). The CDR3 extends over 15 amino acids. The V end lost 3 bases, the J end lost 3 bases, and 11 bases lay between the germline ends. CDR3 in amino acids: CASSIQGLDTGELFF. CDR3 in DNA: TGTGCCAGTAGTATTCAGGGGTTGGACACCGGGGAGCTGTTTTTT.

V and J are TRBV4-3 and TRBJ2-7; 10 bases are a match to TRBD2. Germline CDR1 is LGHNA and CDR2 is YSLEER. Trimming at V came to 1 base and at J to 6 bases, leaving 9 bases not matched to a gene. The CDR3 has 16 amino acids. CDR3 protein: CASSQGAAGGRSEQYF. CDR3 in DNA: TGCGCCAGCAGCCAAGGGGCAGCGGGAGGGCGTTCCGAGCAGTACTTC.

The J gene is TRBJ2-1, the V gene TRBV14; TRBD2 agrees at 7 bases. CDR1 SGHDN and CDR2 FVKESK come from the germline V gene. The CDR3 covers 16 residues. The V and J ends lost 2 bases and 1 base, in that order; junction bases with no gene match: 5. DNA for the CDR3: TGTGCCAGCAGCCAACCTGGACTAGGTTCCTACAATGAGCAGTTCTTC. Its translation: CASSQPGLGSYNEQFF.

The chain couples TRBV29-1 to TRBJ2-3, with D maybe TRBD1 (5 bases). The CDR3 is 12 amino acids. The germline V and J ends were trimmed by 3 bases and 14 bases, with 18 bases remaining between them. Germline V gives CDR1 SQVTM, CDR2 ANQGSEA. DNA of the CDR3: TGCAGCGTTGATAATGGCAGGGCGAAATCGTATTTT. Translated, it gives CSVDNGRAKSYF.